The TCR beta chain described here comes from a study of long-term antiretroviral therapy in people with HIV. Study outcomes and limitations: The blood, collected between 2004 and 2017, was possibly taken under older ART regimens.

Researchers ran immunoSEQ v3.0 at survey level. Sequencing of each sample targeted 40,000-50,000 T-cell genomes. Profiling relied on immunoSEQ multiplex PCR, and the TCRdb table lists in-frame clones only, not all of them. The data show about 39,000 clones, with 80% to 90% seen just once and about 4% held by the top ten. Trimming at V came to 3 bases and at J to 2 bases, leaving 9 bases not matched to a gene. The CDR3 runs to 16 residues. Germline V gives CDR1 KGHSH, CDR2 LQKENI. A minimum of one pre-ART and two post-ART PBMC samples existed for each donor. Treated in the United States were all of the participants with HIV. Concerning this clone itself: Its antigen remains unidentified.

The genes are TRBV18 and TRBJ1-1, with TRBD1 matching 7 bases. The sample here was unsorted PBMCs, taken 1.2 years after starting antiretroviral therapy. This TCR was sampled from a woman aged 50 to 65 with HIV. The CDR3 nucleotides are TGTGCCAGCTCACCTAACATGGGACAGCTAAACACTGAAGCTTTCTTT. Translating it yields CASSPNMGQLNTEAFF.